These 25 T cell receptor beta chains share one sample of origin, sequenced in a study of T cell changes during pregnancy in multiple sclerosis. TCRdb's table, derived via immunoSEQ multiplex PCR, lists solely in-frame clones and lacks some. The sample lists about 75,000 clones, roughly nine tenths occurring once. The sequences come from peripheral blood, collected in the first trimester of pregnancy. Source of these receptors: a female donor in good health, enrolled as a control in a pregnancy study.

The rearrangement links TRBV6-5 to TRBJ1-2, with D possibly matching TRBD1 (6 bases). This CDR3 is built from 16 residues. V was cut by 2 bases and J by 2 bases, with 15 bases left in between. Germline V CDR1 and CDR2: MNHEY, SVGAGI. The DNA of the CDR3 is TGTGCCAGCAGTTACCACCCCCTTACAGGGAACTATGGCTACACCTTC. Its protein product is CASSYHPLTGNYGYTF.

The V call is TRBV5-1, the J call TRBJ2-5, with D perhaps being TRBD1 or TRBD2 (5 bases each). With the DNA end fitting TRBJ2-7 better, the J assignment may be wrong. CDR3 length equals 13 residues. Germline-derived CDR1 and CDR2 are SGHRS and YFSETQ. CDR3 in DNA: TGCGCCAGCAGCTTAAGAGGGGACTACGAGCAGTACTTC. As protein: CASSLRGDYEQYF.

The rearrangement links TRBV5-1 to TRBJ2-2; D is possibly TRBD1 (6 bases). Looked up from germline, CDR1 is SGHRS and CDR2 is YFSETQ. V lost 0 bases, J lost 5 bases, and 14 bases lay in between. CDR3 size: 16 residues. CDR3: CASSLAQTGWTGELFF. The CDR3 DNA sequence: TGCGCCAGCAGCTTGGCCCAGACAGGATGGACCGGGGAGCTGTTTTTT.

The chain employs TRBV25-1 and TRBJ2-5, with D maybe TRBD2 (5 bases). Trimming cost V 4 bases and J 5 bases, with 14 bases left between them. The CDR3 loop spans 14 amino acids. Germline lookup yields CDR1 MGHDK and CDR2 SYGVNS. For the CDR3, the DNA is TGTGCCAGCAGTGGGACGGGCTGGAGGGAGACCCAGTACTTC. Its translation: CASSGTGWRETQYF.

The rearrangement links TRBV21-1 to TRBJ2-7; the D segment call TRBD1 is taken from the table without a DNA check. TRBV21-1 is assigned pseudogene status. The CDR3 sequence is 15 residues long. The CDR3 region is CASSKMSRKFYEQYF. The CDR3 coding sequence is TGTGCCAGCAGCAAAATGTCCAGGAAATTCTACGAGCAGTACTTC.

The V call is TRBV19, the J call TRBJ2-7; 7 positions agree with TRBD2. Per the germline V gene, CDR1 is LNHDA and CDR2 is SQIVND (reference sequence). V lost 3 bases and J lost 2; bases outside the gene matches: 7. The CDR3 totals 15 residues. The CDR3 is CASSMAPGGTYEQYF. The CDR3 DNA reads TGTGCCAGTAGTATGGCCCCGGGGGGAACCTACGAGCAGTACTTC.

V and J are TRBV5-4 and TRBJ2-1; tentatively, D is TRBD2 (5 bases). V lost 1 base to trimming and J lost 4 bases, with 15 bases between them. Germline assignment: CDR1 SGHNT and CDR2 YYREEE (reference sequence). The CDR3 length is 16 residues. The CDR3 loop is CASSLPPRGLYNEQFF. CDR3 in DNA: TGTGCCAGCAGCTTGCCCCCTCGCGGGCTATACAATGAGCAGTTCTTC.

In its sample, this clone was seen once. The rearrangement uses TRBV11-2 and TRBJ1-4; D is unclear. The CDR3 totals 15 residues. V was trimmed by 7 bases and J by 6 bases, leaving 18 bases between them. Germline V gene lookup returns CDR1 SGHAT and CDR2 FQNNGV. The CDR3 DNA follows: TGTGCCAGCACCCTAGTGGGGAGAATAGATGAAAAACTGTTTTTT. Translating gives CASTLVGRIDEKLFF.

This chain joins TRBV28 and TRBJ1-1, with unresolved D. Trimming took off 5 bases at V and 0 bases at J, with 10 bases between the two ends. The CDR3 extends over 14 amino acids. Germline loops: CDR1 MDHEN, CDR2 SYDVKM. CDR3 loop: CASSLQPLNTEAFF. CDR3 DNA sequence: TGTGCCAGCAGTCTACAGCCACTGAACACTGAAGCTTTCTTT. The full variable domain, rest sourced from reference TRBV28 and TRBJ1-1, is DVKVTQSSRYLVKRTGEKVFLECVQDMDHENMFWYRQDPGLGLRLIYFSYDVKMKEKGDIPEGYSVSREKKERFSLILESASTNQTSMYLCASSLQPLNTEAFFGQGTRLTVV.

The gene calls are TRBV6-6 and TRBJ2-3; 8 bases match TRBD2. The CDR3 loop spans 12 amino acids. J lost 10 bases, V lost 6 bases, and 6 bases had no gene match. The germline gives CDR1 MNHNY, CDR2 SVGAGI (reference sequence). The CDR3 protein is CASRDSGMAQYF. The CDR3 DNA is TGTGCCAGCAGGGATAGCGGGATGGCGCAGTATTTT.

The genes are TRBV18 and TRBJ1-2; TRBD1 might be the D (6 bases). V was pared by 2 bases and J by 3 bases, with 7 bases between. The CDR3 is 13 amino acids. Germline CDR1 KGHSH, CDR2 LQKENI. CDR3 nucleotides: TGTGCCAGCTCACCATCAGGGGACTATGGCTACACCTTC. This sequence encodes CASSPSGDYGYTF. Full variable domain (outside the CDR3, taken from reference TRBV18 and TRBJ1-2): NAGVMQNPRHLVRRRGQEARLRCSPMKGHSHVYWYRQLPEEGLKFMVYLQKENIIDESGMPKERFSAEFPKEGPSILRIQQVVRGDSAAYFCASSPSGDYGYTFGSGTRLTVV.

The chain joins TRBV6-1 to TRBJ1-2; D may be TRBD1 (6 bases). The CDR3 extends over 17 amino acids. With 0 bases removed from V and 4 bases from J, the gap between germline ends came to 18 bases. CDR1 and CDR2 from the germline V gene are MNHNS and SASEGT. Here the CDR3 DNA reads TGTGCCAGCAGTGAAGCGCTATCGGGGGGCGAGGGCTATGGCTACACCTTC. Encoded protein: CASSEALSGGEGYGYTF.

The chain recombines TRBV28 with TRBJ1-2; tentative D call: TRBD1 (5 bases). V was clipped by 6 bases and J by 3 bases, with 11 bases between them. Germline V gene lookup returns CDR1 MDHEN and CDR2 SYDVKM. CDR3 length equals 13 residues. Written as DNA, the CDR3 is TGTGCCAGCAGATCGACAGACGACTATGGCTACACCTTC. As protein: CASRSTDDYGYTF.

This clone was observed a single time. The rearrangement links TRBV27 to TRBJ1-2, with 7 bases lining up with TRBD1. The CDR3 has 13 amino acids. Germline CDR1 and CDR2: MNHEY and SMNVEV (reference sequence). With 6 bases clipped from V and 8 bases from J, the junction kept 9 bases outside the gene matches. CDR3 nucleotides: TGTGCCAGCAGGACGACAGGGACGGCCGGCTACACCTTC. Its translation is CASRTTGTAGYTF.

The chain uses TRBV28 and TRBJ1-1; 7 bases align to TRBD1. From germline, CDR1 is MDHEN and CDR2 SYDVKM. This CDR3 region has 16 residues. V trimming: 5 bases; J trimming: 5 bases; junction bases outside the gene matches: 14. The CDR3 coding sequence is TGTGCCAGCAGTGGGGCGTCGGAGGGGGCAGGGACTGAAGCTTTCTTT. It is translated as CASSGASEGAGTEAFF.

This chain uses TRBV28 with TRBJ2-1; TRBD1 aligns across 10 bases. The CDR3 runs 12 residues. Trimming took 6 bases from V and 14 from J; bases not matched to a gene: 7. Germline V gene sequence: CDR1 MDHEN, CDR2 SYDVKM. DNA for the CDR3: TGTGCCAGCAGCCAGGGACAGGGGAGGGAGTTCTTC. Translated, it gives CASSQGQGREFF.

The V and J genes are TRBV6-5 and TRBJ2-5; 11 bases line up with TRBD2. The V gene end was trimmed by 5 bases and the J gene end by 7 bases; junction bases not matched to a gene: 9. Germline lookup yields CDR1 MNHEY and CDR2 SVGAGI. The CDR3 is 15 residues long. The CDR3 region has the DNA TGTGCCAGCAGTCAAACGACTAGCGGGGCTGGGACCCAGTACTTC. Residues: CASSQTTSGAGTQYF.

This rearrangement joins TRBV7-9 to TRBJ2-2; a weak D match, TRBD2 (6 bases). Germline V gene lookup returns CDR1 SEHNR and CDR2 FQNEAQ (reference sequence). Deletions cut 8 bases from V and 7 bases from J, with 14 bases between. The CDR3 extends over 13 amino acids. CDR3 coding DNA: TGTGCCAGCCCGGAGGGGTTAGTCGGGGAGCTGTTTTTT. Protein sequence: CASPEGLVGELFF.

J is TRBJ1-4 and V is TRBV29-1; no reliable D call. The CDR3 has 13 residues. V was trimmed by 3 bases and J by 4 bases, leaving 9 bases between them. CDR1 and CDR2 (germline): SQVTM, ANQGSEA. As DNA, the CDR3 is TGCAGCGTTGACCCGCTGAGTAATGAAAAACTGTTTTTT. Amino acids: CSVDPLSNEKLFF.

The J gene is TRBJ2-4, the V gene TRBV7-2; a weak D match, TRBD2 (5 bases). Germline values: CDR1 SGHTA, CDR2 FQGNSA. The CDR3 loop spans 14 amino acids. The ends were cut back, 1 base at V and 5 bases at J, with 9 bases in the middle. The CDR3 DNA reads TGTGCCAGCAGCTTAGACCCCGGGGAAAACATTCAGTACTTC. Its translation is CASSLDPGENIQYF. Looking up the rest from reference TRBV7-2 and TRBJ2-4 gives the full variable domain: GAGVSQSPSNKVTEKGKDVELRCDPISGHTALYWYRQSLGQGLEFLIYFQGNSAPDKSGLPSDRFSAERTGGSVSTLTIQRTQQEDSAVYLCASSLDPGENIQYFGAGTRLSVL.

Notes on this clone: One end of the junction does not line up with germline, which may come from a read error. The J gene is TRBJ1-4, the V gene TRBV27, with 9 bases aligning to TRBD1. CDR3 size: 14 residues. Germline CDR1 is MNHEY and CDR2 is SMNVEV (reference sequence). The chain's CDR3 is CAGSSGTGTEKLFF. The CDR3, as DNA: TGTGCCGGCAGTAGCGGGACAGGGACCGAAAAACTGTTTTTT.

This rearrangement joins TRBV7-8 to TRBJ2-7; 11 nucleotides align to TRBD1. Looked up from germline, CDR1 is SGHVS and CDR2 is FQNEAQ. CDR3 length: 14 residues. Losses at the gene ends were 5 bases for V and 6 bases for J; bases not matched to a gene: 6. The CDR3 sequence is CASSPWTGGGEQYF. The CDR3 DNA reads as TGTGCCAGCAGCCCCTGGACAGGGGGCGGCGAGCAGTACTTC.

V gene TRBV6-1 combines with J gene TRBJ2-3; TRBD2 aligns across 8 bases. The ends lost 2 bases at V and 4 bases at J; junction bases unmatched: 5. Germline values: CDR1 MNHNS, CDR2 SASEGT. There are 15 residues in the CDR3. The chain's CDR3 is CASSELGGAPDTQYF. The CDR3 DNA follows: TGTGCCAGCAGTGAACTCGGGGGGGCTCCAGATACGCAGTATTTT.

The chain employs TRBV28 and TRBJ2-2; TRBD2 might be the D (5 bases). The CDR3 loop spans 15 amino acids. The germline V gene has CDR1 MDHEN and CDR2 SYDVKM. Trimming shortened V by 3 bases and J by 3 bases, and 11 bases separated the two germline ends. The CDR3 sequence is CASSFQREYTGELFF. DNA of the CDR3: TGTGCCAGCAGTTTTCAAAGGGAGTACACCGGGGAGCTGTTTTTT. Using reference TRBV28 and TRBJ2-2 for the parts outside the CDR3, the full variable domain is DVKVTQSSRYLVKRTGEKVFLECVQDMDHENMFWYRQDPGLGLRLIYFSYDVKMKEKGDIPEGYSVSREKKERFSLILESASTNQTSMYLCASSFQREYTGELFFGEGSRLTVL.

The sample holds one count of this clone. This chain uses TRBV7-9 with TRBJ1-2; the D gene is possibly TRBD1 (6 bases). CDR1 and CDR2 (germline): SEHNR, FQNEAQ (reference sequence). This CDR3 has 15 amino acids. Between the trimmed V and J ends, which lost 4 bases and 2 bases, there was a span of 14 bases. The CDR3 region has the DNA TGTGCCAGCAGCTGGGCGGGGGCGCCGAACTATGGCTACACCTTC. Translated: CASSWAGAPNYGYTF. The full variable domain, with the rest looked up from reference TRBV7-9 and TRBJ1-2, is DTGVSQNPRHKITKRGQNVTFRCDPISEHNRLYWYRQTLGQGPEFLTYFQNEAQLEKSRLLSDRFSAERPKGSFSTLEIQRTEQGDSAMYLCASSWAGAPNYGYTFGSGTRLTVV.